These 8 T cell receptor beta chains came from one sample sequenced in a study of T cell responses to AZD1222 COVID-19 vaccine. Only in-frame clones appear in the TCRdb table, and some are missing; sequencing was by immunoSEQ multiplex PCR. Among some 110,000 clones listed, around 81% were seen once. The sample was peripheral blood, taken on day 0 of AZD1222 vaccination. These receptor sequences come from an adult in good health.

This chain joins TRBV15 and TRBJ2-5; D not certain. This CDR3 is built from 14 residues. With 1 base removed from V and 2 bases from J, the gap between germline ends came to 8 bases. In germline, CDR1 is LNHNV, CDR2 YYDKDF (reference sequence). CDR3 loop: CATSRATFQETQYF. CDR3 sequence (DNA): TGTGCCACCAGCAGAGCGACATTTCAAGAGACCCAGTACTTC. The variable domain in full, with the rest retrieved from reference TRBV15 and TRBJ2-5, is DAMVIQNPRYQVTQFGKPVTLSCSQTLNHNVMYWYQQKSSQAPKLLFHYYDKDFNNEADTPDNFQSRRPNTSFCFLDIRSPGLGDTAMYLCATSRATFQETQYFGPGTRLLVL.

This chain connects TRBV12-3 or TRBV12-4 to TRBJ2-5; no clear D. V was trimmed by 6 bases and J by 4 bases, leaving 9 bases between them. The CDR3 runs to 12 residues. CDR3 region: CASREDLETQYF. CDR3 DNA sequence: TGTGCCAGCAGGGAAGACTTAGAGACCCAGTACTTC.

The chain's CDR3 is CASSQPGEPNYGYTF. The CDR3 DNA follows: TGTGCCAGCAGCCAACCAGGGGAACCTAACTATGGCTACACCTTC. The chain links TRBV14 to TRBJ1-2; D perhaps matches TRBD1 (6 bases). The CDR3 covers 15 residues. Germline CDR1 is SGHDN and CDR2 is FVKESK. The V and J ends lost 2 bases and 0 bases respectively, with 10 bases between them.

This clone is a singleton in its sample. One end of the junction varies from germline; a read error may be responsible. The chain links TRBV12-3 or TRBV12-4 to TRBJ1-5; D is uncertain. The CDR3 is 13 residues long. CDR3 protein: CASRLGVHQPQHF. CDR3 sequence (DNA): TGTGCCAGCCGTTTGGGAGTCCATCAGCCCCAGCATTTT.

The rearrangement uses TRBV15 and TRBJ1-2; D perhaps matches TRBD1 (5 bases). The germline gives CDR1 LNHNV, CDR2 YYDKDF (reference sequence). V was clipped by 1 base and J by 2 bases, with 11 bases between them. CDR3 length: 15 residues. The CDR3 spells CATSRGSGGNYGYTF. In DNA form, the CDR3 reads TGTGCCACCAGCAGAGGGAGTGGGGGGAACTATGGCTACACCTTC.

The CDR3 sequence: CASSGDSTNQPQHF. As DNA, the CDR3 is TGTGCCAGCAGCGGAGACTCCACGAATCAGCCCCAGCATTTT. The chain links TRBV3-1 (or the pseudogene TRBV3-2) to TRBJ1-5; D unresolved. In germline, CDR1 is LGHDT, CDR2 YNNKEL (reference sequence). V was cut by 5 bases and J by 4 bases, with 12 bases left in between. This CDR3 region has 14 residues.

The chain employs TRBV28 and TRBJ1-1; a possible D gene is TRBD1 (6 bases). The V gene lost 8 bases and the J gene lost 11 bases, with 15 bases spanning the gap. This CDR3 is 11 amino acids long. Germline V gene sequence: CDR1 MDHEN, CDR2 SYDVKM. The CDR3 here is CASAGWQGAFF. CDR3 DNA sequence: TGTGCCAGCGCAGGGTGGCAGGGGGCTTTCTTT.

The count of this clone is one. The chain carries TRBV14 and TRBJ1-2; D gene unclear. There are 12 residues in the CDR3. CDR1 and CDR2 (germline): SGHDN, FVKESK. Trimming took 4 bases from V and 4 from J, leaving 7 bases between them. This chain's CDR3 is CASSPGRYGYTF. The CDR3 DNA reads as TGTGCCAGCAGCCCCGGCCGCTATGGCTACACCTTC. Variable domain in full (rest from reference TRBV14 and TRBJ1-2): EAGVTQFPSHSVIEKGQTVTLRCDPISGHDNLYWYRRVMGKEIKFLLHFVKESKQDESGMPNNRFLAERTGGTYSTLKVQPAELEDSGVYFCASSPGRYGYTFGSGTRLTVV.